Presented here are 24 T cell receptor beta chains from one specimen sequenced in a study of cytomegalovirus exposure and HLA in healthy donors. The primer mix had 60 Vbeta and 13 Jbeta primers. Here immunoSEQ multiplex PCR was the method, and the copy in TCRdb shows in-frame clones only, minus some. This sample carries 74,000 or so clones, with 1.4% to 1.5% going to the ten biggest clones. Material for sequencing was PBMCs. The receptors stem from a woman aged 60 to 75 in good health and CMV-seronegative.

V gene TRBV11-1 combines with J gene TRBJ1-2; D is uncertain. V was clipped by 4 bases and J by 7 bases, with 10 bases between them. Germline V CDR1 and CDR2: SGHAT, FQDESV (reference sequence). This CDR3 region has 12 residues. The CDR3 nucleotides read TGTGCCAGCAGCTCCCCGGCAGGTGGCTACACCTTC. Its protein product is CASSSPAGGYTF.

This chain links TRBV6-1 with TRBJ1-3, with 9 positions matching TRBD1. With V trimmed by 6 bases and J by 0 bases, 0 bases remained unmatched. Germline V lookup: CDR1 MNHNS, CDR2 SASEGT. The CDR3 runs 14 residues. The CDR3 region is CASRGQGSGNTIYF. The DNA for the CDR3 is TGTGCCAGCAGGGGACAGGGCTCTGGAAACACCATATATTTT.

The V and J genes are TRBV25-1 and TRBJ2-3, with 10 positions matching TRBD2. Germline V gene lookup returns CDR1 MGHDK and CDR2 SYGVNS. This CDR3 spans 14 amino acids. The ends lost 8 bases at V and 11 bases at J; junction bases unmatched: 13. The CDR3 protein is CASGMVAGGVGQYF. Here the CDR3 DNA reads TGTGCCAGCGGAATGGTAGCGGGAGGAGTCGGGCAGTATTTT.

The CDR3 protein is CASSVNPGDTQYF. CDR3 bases: TGTGCCAGCAGCGTAAACCCGGGAGATACGCAGTATTTT. The chain combines TRBV9 with TRBJ2-3; D uncertain. CDR1 is SGDLS, CDR2 YYNGEE, per germline. This CDR3 has 13 amino acids. V lost 1 base and J 5 bases, leaving 8 bases between the germline ends.

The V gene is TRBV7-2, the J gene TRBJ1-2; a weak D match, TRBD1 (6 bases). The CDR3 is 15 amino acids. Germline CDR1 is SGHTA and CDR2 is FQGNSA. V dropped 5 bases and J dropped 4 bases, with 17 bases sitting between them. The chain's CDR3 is CASSRGQPGRYGYTF. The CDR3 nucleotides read TGTGCCAGCAGCCGAGGACAGCCTGGTCGCTATGGCTACACCTTC.

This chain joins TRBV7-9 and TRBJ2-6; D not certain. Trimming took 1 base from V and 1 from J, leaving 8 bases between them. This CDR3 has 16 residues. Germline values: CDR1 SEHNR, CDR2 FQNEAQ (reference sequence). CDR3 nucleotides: TGTGCCAGCAGCTTAGTGTTTACTTCTGGGGCCAACGTCCTGACTTTC. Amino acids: CASSLVFTSGANVLTF.

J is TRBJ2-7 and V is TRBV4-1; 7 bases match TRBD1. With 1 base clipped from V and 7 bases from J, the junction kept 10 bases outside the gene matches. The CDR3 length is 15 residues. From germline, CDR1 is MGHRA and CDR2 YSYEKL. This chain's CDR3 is CASSQASTGAREQYF. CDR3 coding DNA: TGCGCCAGCAGCCAAGCCTCAACAGGGGCGAGGGAGCAGTACTTC.

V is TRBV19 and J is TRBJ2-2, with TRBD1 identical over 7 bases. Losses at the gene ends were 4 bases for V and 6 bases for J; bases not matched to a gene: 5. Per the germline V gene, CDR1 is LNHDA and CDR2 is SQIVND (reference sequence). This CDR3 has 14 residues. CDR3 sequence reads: CASSTRTGSGELFF. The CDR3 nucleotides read TGTGCCAGTAGTACGAGGACAGGATCCGGGGAGCTGTTTTTT. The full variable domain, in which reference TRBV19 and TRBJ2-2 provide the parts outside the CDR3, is DGGITQSPKYLFRKEGQNVTLSCEQNLNHDAMYWYRQDPGQGLRLIYYSQIVNDFQKGDIAEGYSVSREKKESFPLTVTSAQKNPTAFYLCASSTRTGSGELFFGEGSRLTVL.

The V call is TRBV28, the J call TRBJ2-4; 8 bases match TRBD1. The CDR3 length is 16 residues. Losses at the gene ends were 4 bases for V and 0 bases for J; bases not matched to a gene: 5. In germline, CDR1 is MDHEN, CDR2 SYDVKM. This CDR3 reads CASSSPDRAAKNIQYF. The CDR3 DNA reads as TGTGCCAGCAGTTCCCCGGACAGGGCAGCCAAAAACATTCAGTACTTC. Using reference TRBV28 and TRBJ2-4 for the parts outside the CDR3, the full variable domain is DVKVTQSSRYLVKRTGEKVFLECVQDMDHENMFWYRQDPGLGLRLIYFSYDVKMKEKGDIPEGYSVSREKKERFSLILESASTNQTSMYLCASSSPDRAAKNIQYFGAGTRLSVL.

CDR3 loop: CASSPLGGRDWQYF. CDR3 nucleotides: TGTGCCAGCTCACCACTTGGCGGGAGGGATTGGCAGTACTTC. The chain links TRBV18 to TRBJ2-7; TRBD2 matches 9 bases. This CDR3 region has 14 residues. Germline lookup yields CDR1 KGHSH and CDR2 LQKENI. V lost 1 base and J lost 9; bases outside the gene matches: 7.

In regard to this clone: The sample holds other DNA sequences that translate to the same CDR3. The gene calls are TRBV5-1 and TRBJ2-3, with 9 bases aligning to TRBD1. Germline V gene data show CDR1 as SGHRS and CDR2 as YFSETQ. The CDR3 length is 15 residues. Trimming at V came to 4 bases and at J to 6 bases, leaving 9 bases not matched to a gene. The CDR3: CASSRGDRDLDTQYF. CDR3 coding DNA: TGCGCCAGCAGCCGTGGGGACAGGGACTTGGATACGCAGTATTTT. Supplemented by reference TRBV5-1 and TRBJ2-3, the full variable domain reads KAGVTQTPRYLIKTRGQQVTLSCSPISGHRSVSWYQQTPGQGLQFLFEYFSETQRNKGNFPGRFSGRQFSNSRSEMNVSTLELGDSALYLCASSRGDRDLDTQYFGPGTRLTVL.

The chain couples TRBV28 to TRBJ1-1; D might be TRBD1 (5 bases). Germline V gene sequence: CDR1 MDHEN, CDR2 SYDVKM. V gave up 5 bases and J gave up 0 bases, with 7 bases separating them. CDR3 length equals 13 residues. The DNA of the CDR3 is TGTGCCAGCAGTGACAGCCTGAACACTGAAGCTTTCTTT. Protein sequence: CASSDSLNTEAFF.

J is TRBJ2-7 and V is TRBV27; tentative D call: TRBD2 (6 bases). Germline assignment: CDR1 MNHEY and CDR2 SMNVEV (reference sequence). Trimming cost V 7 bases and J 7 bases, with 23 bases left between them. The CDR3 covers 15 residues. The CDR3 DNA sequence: TGTGCCAGCACCGGTGGGGGTGGGACGGGGAGGGAGCAGTACTTC. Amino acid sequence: CASTGGGGTGREQYF.

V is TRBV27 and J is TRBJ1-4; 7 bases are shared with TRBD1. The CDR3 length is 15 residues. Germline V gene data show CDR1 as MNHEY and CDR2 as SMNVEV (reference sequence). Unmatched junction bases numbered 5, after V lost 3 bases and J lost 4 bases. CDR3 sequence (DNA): TGTGCCAGCAGTTTCCAGGGGGTGATTAATGAAAAACTGTTTTTT. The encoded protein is CASSFQGVINEKLFF.

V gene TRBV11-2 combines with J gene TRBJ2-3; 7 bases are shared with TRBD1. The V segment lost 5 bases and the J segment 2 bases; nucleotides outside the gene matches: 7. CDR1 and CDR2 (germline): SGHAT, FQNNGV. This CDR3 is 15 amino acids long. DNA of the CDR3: TGTGCCAGCAGCGATAGACAGGGCCCCACAGATACGCAGTATTTT. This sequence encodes CASSDRQGPTDTQYF.

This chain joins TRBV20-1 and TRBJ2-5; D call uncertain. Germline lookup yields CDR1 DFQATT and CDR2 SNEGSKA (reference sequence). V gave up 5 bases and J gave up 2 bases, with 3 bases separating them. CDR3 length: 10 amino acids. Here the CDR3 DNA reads TGCAGTGCTTTACAAGAGACCCAGTACTTC. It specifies CSALQETQYF.

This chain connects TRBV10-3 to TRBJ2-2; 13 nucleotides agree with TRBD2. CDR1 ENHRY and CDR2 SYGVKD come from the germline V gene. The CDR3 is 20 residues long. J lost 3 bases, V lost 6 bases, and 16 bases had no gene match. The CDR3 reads CAISPGGLLAGGPDTGELFF. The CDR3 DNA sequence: TGTGCCATCAGCCCGGGCGGGTTACTAGCGGGAGGGCCGGACACCGGGGAGCTGTTTTTT.

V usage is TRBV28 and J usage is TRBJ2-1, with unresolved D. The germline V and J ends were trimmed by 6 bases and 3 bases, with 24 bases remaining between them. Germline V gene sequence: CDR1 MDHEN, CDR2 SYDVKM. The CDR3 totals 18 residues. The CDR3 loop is CASSYPKLKTVVYNEQFF. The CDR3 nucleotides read TGTGCCAGCAGCTATCCAAAACTCAAAACGGTCGTCTACAATGAGCAGTTCTTC.

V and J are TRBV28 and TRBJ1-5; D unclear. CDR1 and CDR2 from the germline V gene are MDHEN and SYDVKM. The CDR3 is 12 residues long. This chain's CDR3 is CATGNHGQPQHF. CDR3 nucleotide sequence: TGTGCTACCGGCAACCACGGGCAGCCCCAGCATTTT. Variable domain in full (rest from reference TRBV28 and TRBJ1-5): DVKVTQSSRYLVKRTGEKVFLECVQDMDHENMFWYRQDPGLGLRLIYFSYDVKMKEKGDIPEGYSVSREKKERFSLILESASTNQTSMYLCATGNHGQPQHFGDGTRLSIL.

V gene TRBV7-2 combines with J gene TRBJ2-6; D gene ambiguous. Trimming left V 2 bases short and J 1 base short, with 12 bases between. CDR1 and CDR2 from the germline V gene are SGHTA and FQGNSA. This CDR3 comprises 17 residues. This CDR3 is CASSLLASPSGANVLTF. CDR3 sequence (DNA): TGTGCCAGCAGCTTACTGGCCAGTCCTTCTGGGGCCAACGTCCTGACTTTC. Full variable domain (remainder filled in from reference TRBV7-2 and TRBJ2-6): GAGVSQSPSNKVTEKGKDVELRCDPISGHTALYWYRQSLGQGLEFLIYFQGNSAPDKSGLPSDRFSAERTGGSVSTLTIQRTQQEDSAVYLCASSLLASPSGANVLTFGAGSRLTVL.

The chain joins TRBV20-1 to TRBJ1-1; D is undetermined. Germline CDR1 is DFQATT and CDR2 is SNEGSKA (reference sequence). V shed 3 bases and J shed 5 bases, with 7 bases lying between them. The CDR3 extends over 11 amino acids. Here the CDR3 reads CSARTGTEAFF. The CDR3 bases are TGCAGTGCTAGGACCGGGACTGAAGCTTTCTTT.

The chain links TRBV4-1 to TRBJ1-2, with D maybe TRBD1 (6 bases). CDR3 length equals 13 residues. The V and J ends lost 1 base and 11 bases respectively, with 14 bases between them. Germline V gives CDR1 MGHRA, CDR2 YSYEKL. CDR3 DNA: TGCGCCAGCAGCCAAGCAGGGGCCGCCGTGTACACCTTC. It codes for CASSQAGAAVYTF.

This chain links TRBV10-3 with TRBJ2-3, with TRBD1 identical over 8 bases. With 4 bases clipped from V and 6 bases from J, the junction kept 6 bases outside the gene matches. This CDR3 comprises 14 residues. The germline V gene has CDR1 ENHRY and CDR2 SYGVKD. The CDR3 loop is CAISGTGYLDTQYF. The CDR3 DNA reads TGTGCCATCAGTGGGACAGGGTATCTCGATACGCAGTATTTT.

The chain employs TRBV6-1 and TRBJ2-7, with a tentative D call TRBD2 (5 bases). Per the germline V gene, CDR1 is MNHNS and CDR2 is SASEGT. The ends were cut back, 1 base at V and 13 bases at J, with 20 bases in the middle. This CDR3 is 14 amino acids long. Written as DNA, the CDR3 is TGTGCCAGCAGTGAAGTCTACGAGGGCTTAACCGTCTACTTC. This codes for CASSEVYEGLTVYF.